A selection of T cell receptor beta chains follows, all from one sample in a study of beta chain features in type 1 diabetes. Repertoires were generated with immunoSEQ multiplex PCR, while TCRdb's copy carries only in-frame clones and drops some. The data show roughly 300,000 clones, approximately 8% seen once. Sequenced sample: central memory CD4+ T cells from blood. Receptors originate from a woman under 30 in good health. Both conserved end residues are part of each CDR3.

cdr3_length: 16
v_call: TRBV27
j_call: TRBJ2-5
cdr3_aa: CASSLEGGRARETQYF

cdr3_length: 15
v_call: TRBV9
j_call: TRBJ2-1
cdr3_aa: CASSPRLAGGAEQFF

cdr3_length: 15
v_call: TRBV4-3
j_call: TRBJ1-4
cdr3_aa: CASSHQGATNEKLFF

cdr3_length: 14
v_call: TRBV7-2
j_call: TRBJ2-7
cdr3_aa: CASSERTGRYEQYF

cdr3_length: 11
v_call: TRBV10-3
j_call: TRBJ2-1
cdr3_aa: CAISEGLASFF

cdr3_length: 16
v_call: TRBV9
j_call: TRBJ2-1
cdr3_aa: CASSVLGTASYNEQFF

cdr3_length: 15
v_call: TRBV5-6
j_call: TRBJ1-6
cdr3_aa: CASCLRGAGYSPLHF

cdr3_length: 14
v_call: TRBV28
j_call: TRBJ1-1
cdr3_aa: CASTESGHQTEAFF

cdr3_length: 16
v_call: TRBV4-2
j_call: TRBJ2-6
cdr3_aa: CASSQRQGPGANVLTF

cdr3_length: 15
v_call: TRBV2
j_call: TRBJ2-3
cdr3_aa: CASTLAGAPTDTQYF

cdr3_length: 16
v_call: TRBV2
j_call: TRBJ2-6
cdr3_aa: CASSEGWFSGANVLTF

cdr3_length: 15
v_call: TRBV6-5
j_call: TRBJ2-5
cdr3_aa: CASSYLGGSQETQYF

cdr3_length: 14
v_call: TRBV7-2
j_call: TRBJ2-7
cdr3_aa: CASSHTTGLGEQYF

cdr3_length: 19
v_call: TRBV4-3
j_call: TRBJ2-2
cdr3_aa: CASSQGILAGAVWAGELFF

cdr3_length: 16
v_call: TRBV7-9
j_call: TRBJ2-7
cdr3_aa: CASSSPTVGQGYEQYF

cdr3_length: 16
v_call: TRBV13
j_call: TRBJ1-1
cdr3_aa: CASSLGEWTGNTEAFF

cdr3_length: 14
v_call: TRBV7-9
j_call: TRBJ1-2
cdr3_aa: CASSLDRGIYGYTF

cdr3_length: 15
v_call: TRBV15
j_call: TRBJ1-2
cdr3_aa: CATSRGRGSNYGYTF

cdr3_length: 15
v_call: TRBV7-3
j_call: TRBJ2-5
cdr3_aa: CASSADPTPSGTQYF

cdr3_length: 13
v_call: TRBV2
j_call: TRBJ2-1
cdr3_aa: CASSGQGDNEQFF

cdr3_length: 13
v_call: TRBV10-3
j_call: TRBJ1-1
cdr3_aa: CAITEQVNTEAFF

cdr3_length: 13
v_call: TRBV18
j_call: TRBJ1-1
cdr3_aa: CASSRQGVTEAFF

cdr3_length: 15
v_call: TRBV4-3
j_call: TRBJ1-2
cdr3_aa: CASSQDSHRGYGYTF

cdr3_length: 12
v_call: TRBV6-6
j_call: TRBJ1-5
cdr3_aa: CASSWKNQPQHF

cdr3_length: 17
v_call: TRBV15
j_call: TRBJ2-3
cdr3_aa: CATSRDGTGQGIDTQYF

cdr3_length: 17
v_call: TRBV7-3
j_call: TRBJ2-3
cdr3_aa: CASSLWAAGGPSDTQYF

cdr3_length: 12
v_call: TRBV5-5
j_call: TRBJ1-2
cdr3_aa: CASSLLDGGYTF

cdr3_length: 17
v_call: TRBV7-8
j_call: TRBJ2-6
cdr3_aa: CASSPSIPNSGANVLTF

cdr3_length: 16
v_call: TRBV5-6
j_call: TRBJ2-2
cdr3_aa: CASSLASGTNTGELFF

cdr3_length: 15
v_call: TRBV28
j_call: TRBJ2-1
cdr3_aa: CASWERRLASNEQFF

cdr3_length: 15
v_call: TRBV4-2
j_call: TRBJ2-1
cdr3_aa: CASSPRETRYNEQFF

cdr3_length: 15
v_call: TRBV4-3
j_call: TRBJ2-3
cdr3_aa: CASSQGMGETDTQYF

cdr3_length: 15
v_call: TRBV18
j_call: TRBJ2-7
cdr3_aa: CASSSSVGPSYEQYF

cdr3_length: 14
v_call: TRBV18
j_call: TRBJ2-7
cdr3_aa: CASSPRIDTYEQYF

cdr3_length: 14
v_call: TRBV7-9
j_call: TRBJ2-3
cdr3_aa: CASSLSLAPDTQYF

cdr3_length: 15
v_call: TRBV28
j_call: TRBJ1-1
cdr3_aa: CASSPPLTGAAEAFF

cdr3_length: 15
v_call: TRBV9
j_call: TRBJ2-1
cdr3_aa: CASSVGGSGFNEQFF

cdr3_length: 14
v_call: TRBV19
j_call: TRBJ2-7
cdr3_aa: CASSIRGLGYEQYF

cdr3_length: 16
v_call: TRBV15
j_call: TRBJ2-3
cdr3_aa: CATSRGGTGSTDTQYF

cdr3_length: 16
v_call: TRBV18
j_call: TRBJ2-1
cdr3_aa: CASSPSRDREGNEQFF